This T cell receptor beta chain came from a study of shared clonotypes between healthy human individuals. General study results and limits: Richness estimates generally favored naive over memory subsets.

A word on this clone: As yet, its antigen is unknown.

Profiling relied on immunoSEQ multiplex PCR, and the TCRdb table lists in-frame clones only, not all of them. The table records fewer than 850,000 clones, roughly 70% of them present only once. Germline V gene sequence: CDR1 SGDLS, CDR2 YYNGEE. V shed 3 bases and J shed 0 bases, with 12 bases lying between them. CDR3 length: 15 amino acids. The chain employs TRBV9 and TRBJ1-2; D possibly corresponds to TRBD1 (6 bases). Material: memory CD4+ T cells sorted from blood. Regarding subset: CD45RA-negative fraction. This TCR was recovered from a woman aged 25 to 45 in good health. The CDR3 nucleotides are TGTGCCAGCAGCGGCCACAGGGCGACTAACTATGGCTACACCTTC. Its translation is CASSGHRATNYGYTF.